This T cell receptor beta chain was recorded in a study of OX40 agonist ivuxolimab in advanced cancers. Regarding this clone: Its specificity is unknown.

Study results and caveats: Expanded peripheral T cells had an undetermined antigen specificity. Among the lowest peripheral clonal expansion occurred in 0.1-3.0 mg/kg partial responders.

Generated by immunoSEQ multiplex PCR, the TCRdb table keeps only in-frame clones and is missing some. The table lists tens of thousands of clones, more than 70% of them singletons. This CDR3 is built from 14 residues. The V segment lost 7 bases and the J segment 0 bases; nucleotides outside the gene matches: 4. Germline V gene sequence: CDR1 SGHRS, CDR2 YFSETQ. The receptor's source is an adult with an advanced solid tumor such as melanoma, head and neck, liver or kidney cancer. This sample comprised CD4+ or CD8+ T cells sorted from blood, obtained in a trial of the OX40 agonist ivuxolimab. The genes are TRBV5-1 and TRBJ2-1; 7 bases are shared with TRBD2. CDR3 coding DNA: TGCGCCAGCCGGGGGGAGAGCTCCTACAATGAGCAGTTCTTC. Residues: CASRGESSYNEQFF.